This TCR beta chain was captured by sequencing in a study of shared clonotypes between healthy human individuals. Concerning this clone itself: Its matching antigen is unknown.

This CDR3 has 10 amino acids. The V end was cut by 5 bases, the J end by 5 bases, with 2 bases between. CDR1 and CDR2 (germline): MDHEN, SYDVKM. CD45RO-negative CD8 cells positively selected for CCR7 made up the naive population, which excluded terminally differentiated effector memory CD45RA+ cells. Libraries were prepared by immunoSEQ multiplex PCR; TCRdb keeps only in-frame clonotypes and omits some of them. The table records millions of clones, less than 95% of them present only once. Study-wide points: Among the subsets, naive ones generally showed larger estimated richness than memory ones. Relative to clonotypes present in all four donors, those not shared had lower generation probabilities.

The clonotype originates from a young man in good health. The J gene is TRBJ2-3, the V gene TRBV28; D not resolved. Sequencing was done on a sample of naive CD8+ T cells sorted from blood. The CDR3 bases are TGTGCCAGCAGTCAAGATACGCAGTATTTT. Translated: CASSQDTQYF.